These T cell receptor beta chains were read from a single sample in a study of shared clonotypes between healthy human individuals. Repertoires were generated with immunoSEQ multiplex PCR, while TCRdb's copy carries only in-frame clones and drops some. The table has approximately 500,000 clones, 60% to 80% seen once. Specimen: PBMCs. The receptor source for this set is a woman aged 35 to 49 in good health. Some clones in this sample may be carry-over from other donors' samples. The CDR3 runs from the conserved cysteine through the conserved F or W. For some rows the clone size is stated as once, few or many, or as a class when expanded; others skip it.

clone size	V gene	J gene	CDR3 protein
once	TRBV5-1	TRBJ1-4	CASSSGTGDEKLFF
.	TRBV7-3	TRBJ2-2	CASSLGPKMLTGELFF
.	TRBV30	TRBJ1-2	CAWSPVYGYTF
.	TRBV18	TRBJ2-4	CASSPAGFAKNIQYF
.	TRBV5-1	TRBJ2-1	CASSLDRDFNNEQFF
.	TRBV27	TRBJ1-5	CASSLRRLSNQPQHF
.	TRBV6-5	TRBJ2-1	CASTHPPGGINEQFF
once	TRBV27	TRBJ2-3	CASSLRPDTQYF
.	TRBV20-1	TRBJ2-3	CSATTRNTQYF
.	TRBV5-4	TRBJ2-1	CAISGRAYNEQFF
.	TRBV5-1	TRBJ2-1	CASSFGGSSYNEQFF
.	TRBV5-6	TRBJ2-1	CASSTLIRGALMGDEQFF
once	TRBV7-8	TRBJ1-1	CASSSQGLNTEAFF
.	TRBV4-1	TRBJ1-1	CASSQGMLGGVGSGTEAFF
.	TRBV5-4	TRBJ2-3	CASREGTGPSTQYF
once	TRBV18	TRBJ1-6	CASSPRELVNSPLHF
.	TRBV6-5	TRBJ1-1	CASIGRLNTEAFF
few	TRBV7-8	TRBJ2-7	CASSNKRELPSEQYF
.	TRBV29-1	TRBJ2-7	CSVEGLAGEVDEQYF
.	TRBV5-1	TRBJ2-5	CASSFGTGQETQYF
.	TRBV4-2	TRBJ2-1	CASSQDMSSSSYNEQFF
.	TRBV28	TRBJ1-5	CASSNPRAGNQPQHF
.	TRBV7-3	TRBJ2-3	CASSGDRVADTQYF
.	TRBV28	TRBJ1-1	CASSFSSEGNTEAFF
.	TRBV21-1	TRBJ1-5	CASSKPANRQPNQPQHF
few	TRBV6-5	TRBJ1-6	CARSWDANSYNSPLHF
.	TRBV7-2	TRBJ1-2	CASSLGGPYGYTF
.	TRBV2	TRBJ2-5	CAQRGGRAHETQYF
few	TRBV19	TRBJ1-5	CASSRTSVINQPQHF
.	TRBV7-2	TRBJ2-7	CASSFQGYEQYF
.	TRBV5-1	TRBJ1-4	CASSFPGSGEKLFF
.	TRBV15	TRBJ2-1	CATSRELGLAGRSEQFF
.	TRBV7-9	TRBJ2-6	CASSLGTVGANVLTF
few	TRBV21-1	TRBJ2-3	CASSKVSSGRAGVDTQYF
.	TRBV6-5	.	CASSYSYQSYEQYF